This T cell receptor beta chain was captured by sequencing in a study of vaccination effects on CD4 cells after COVID-19. Points on this clone: Its target is unknown.

Germline V gene data show CDR1 as SGHVS and CDR2 as FQNEAQ. Trimming cost V 1 base and J 1 base, with 19 bases left between them. The CDR3 totals 18 residues. Here immunoSEQ multiplex PCR was the method, and the copy in TCRdb shows in-frame clones only, minus some. The repertoire holds fewer than 80,000 clones, with roughly 81% as singletons. Study results and caveats: Convalescent patients were scarce, and early post-infection timepoints were absent.

In the ViraFEST assay, antigen-specific CD4+ clonotypes were identified by expansion after peptide-pool stimulation. Once cultured for approximately eleven days, the cells underwent separation to obtain CD4+ T cells. Everyone in the study got two shots of either the BNT162b2 or mRNA-1273 vaccine. Here the sequenced sample was CD4+ T cells from PBMCs cultured with HCoV-229E spike peptides, taken after COVID-19 vaccination. This chain links TRBV7-8 with TRBJ2-5; D is possibly TRBD1 or TRBD2 (5 bases each). This TCR was sampled from a human donor who received a COVID-19 vaccine. Written as DNA, the CDR3 is TGTGCCAGCAGCTTAGAAGGTGGGGGTAGGGCTGTCCAAGAGACCCAGTACTTC. Translated, it gives CASSLEGGGRAVQETQYF.